This T cell receptor (beta chain) is from a study of shared clonotypes between healthy human individuals. CDR1 SSHAT and CDR2 FNYEAQ come from the germline V gene (reference sequence). The CDR3 length is 14 residues. Overall study findings and caveats: About 5.2% was the fraction of naive CD4 clonotypes found shared across four donors. What rarefaction showed was incomplete sorted-subset sequencing despite large depth.

The method was immunoSEQ multiplex PCR; TCRdb's version includes in-frame clones alone and lacks a portion of them. The sample consists of 1.5 million to 2.5 million clones, roughly 95% of them appearing once. Naive CD8 cells lacked CD45RO, underwent positive selection for CCR7 and left out terminally differentiated effector memory CD45RA+ cells. Recent vaccinations or acute infections were absent in the healthy HIV-negative adult donors. A note on this clone: The antigen remains unidentified. The junction shows a germline mismatch at one end, possibly a read error.

This sequence was found in a young man in good health. The specimen sequenced was naive CD8+ T cells sorted from blood. The gene calls are TRBV7-7 and TRBJ2-7; 10 bases map to TRBD1. This chain's CDR3 is CASSLRDRGYEQYF. The CDR3 DNA is TGTGCTAGCAGCCTCCGGGACAGGGGCTACGAGCAGTACTTC.